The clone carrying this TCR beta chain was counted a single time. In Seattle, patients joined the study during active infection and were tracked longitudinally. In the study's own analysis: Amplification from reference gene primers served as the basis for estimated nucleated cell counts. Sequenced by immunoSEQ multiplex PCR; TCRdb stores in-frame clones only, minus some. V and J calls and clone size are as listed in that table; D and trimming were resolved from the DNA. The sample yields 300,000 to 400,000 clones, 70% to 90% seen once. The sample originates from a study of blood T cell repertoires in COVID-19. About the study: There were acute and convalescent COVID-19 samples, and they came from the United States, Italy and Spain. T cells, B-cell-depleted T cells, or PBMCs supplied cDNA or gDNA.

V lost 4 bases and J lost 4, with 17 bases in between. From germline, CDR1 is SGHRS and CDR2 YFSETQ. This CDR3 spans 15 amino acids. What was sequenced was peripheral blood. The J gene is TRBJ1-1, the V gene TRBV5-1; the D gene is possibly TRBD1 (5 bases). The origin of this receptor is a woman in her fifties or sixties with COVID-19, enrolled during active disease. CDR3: CASSPTTMGGTEAFF. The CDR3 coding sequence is TGCGCCAGCAGCCCAACGACGATGGGGGGCACTGAAGCTTTCTTT.